Listed here are 32 T cell receptor beta chains from one sample, sequenced in a study of blood T cell repertoires in COVID-19. Clones were sequenced by immunoSEQ multiplex PCR, and TCRdb holds only the in-frame ones, with some missing. The sample gives 250,000 to 300,000 clones, roughly 88% of which show up once; around 1% is in the top ten. The sequenced sample was PBMCs or T cells enriched from blood (not recorded which). The source of these receptors is a woman aged 25 to 39 who had recovered from COVID-19.

The chain links TRBV6-1 to TRBJ2-7; 11 nucleotides agree with TRBD2. Germline CDR1 and CDR2: MNHNS and SASEGT. This CDR3 is 19 amino acids long. Trimming took 4 bases from V and 7 from J; bases not matched to a gene: 21. The chain's CDR3 is CASSARGSSGGSSPLEQYF. CDR3 DNA sequence: TGTGCCAGCAGTGCTAGGGGTTCTAGCGGGGGGTCCTCCCCTTTGGAGCAGTACTTC.

V usage is TRBV12-3 or TRBV12-4 and J usage is TRBJ2-7; perhaps TRBD1 as D (6 bases). This CDR3 is built from 13 residues. V was cut by 6 bases and J by 2 bases, with 11 bases left in between. This CDR3 reads CASRGDTAYEQYF. CDR3 coding DNA: TGTGCCAGCAGGGGGGACACGGCCTACGAGCAGTACTTC.

Here the CDR3 DNA reads TGTGCCAGCAGCTTCCTCAGGGGGCCCGGGGAGCTGTTTTTT. This gives the protein CASSFLRGPGELFF. The rearrangement uses TRBV11-2 and TRBJ2-2; 8 bases agree with TRBD1. The CDR3 length is 14 residues. Germline V gene lookup returns CDR1 SGHAT and CDR2 FQNNGV. V was pared by 3 bases and J by 6 bases, with 3 bases of the junction left unmatched. Using reference TRBV11-2 and TRBJ2-2 for the parts outside the CDR3, the full variable domain is EAGVAQSPRYKIIEKRQSVAFWCNPISGHATLYWYQQILGQGPKLLIQFQNNGVVDDSQLPKDRFSAERLKGVDSTLKIQPAKLEDSAVYLCASSFLRGPGELFFGEGSRLTVL.

V usage is TRBV5-1 and J usage is TRBJ1-1; 9 bases are a match to TRBD1. Germline V gene lookup returns CDR1 SGHRS and CDR2 YFSETQ. The CDR3 contains 13 residues. With 5 bases clipped from V and 4 bases from J, the junction kept 3 bases outside the gene matches. The CDR3 region is CASSTGGLTEAFF. In nucleotides, the CDR3 is TGCGCCAGCAGTACAGGGGGCCTCACTGAAGCTTTCTTT.

The gene calls are TRBV2 and TRBJ1-6, with 8 bases lining up with TRBD1. The CDR3 consists of 14 residues. The junction had 8 bases not matched to a gene; V was cut back by 6 bases and J by 10 bases. Germline V gives CDR1 SNHLY, CDR2 FYNNEI. The CDR3 is CASRNDRGGSPLHF. In DNA form, the CDR3 reads TGTGCCAGCAGGAATGACAGGGGTGGATCACCCCTCCACTTT.

This chain links TRBV7-9 with TRBJ2-1, with D tentatively TRBD2 (6 bases). The germline CDR1 and CDR2 sequences are SEHNR and FQNEAQ (reference sequence). Trimming removed 0 bases at V and 0 bases at J, with 9 bases between. The CDR3 consists of 16 residues. CDR3 loop: CASSLAPGSSYNEQFF. The CDR3 DNA reads as TGTGCCAGCAGCTTAGCGCCCGGGAGCTCCTACAATGAGCAGTTCTTC.

This clone was seen more than once but under ten times. This sequence joins TRBV28 and TRBJ1-1; possible D gene TRBD1, 5 bases. Germline V CDR1 and CDR2: MDHEN, SYDVKM. The germline V and J ends were trimmed by 5 bases and 3 bases, with 10 bases remaining between them. The CDR3 is made up of 13 amino acids. CDR3 in DNA: TGTGCCAGCAGTCAGGGAGGGTACACTGAAGCTTTCTTT. Protein: CASSQGGYTEAFF.

V is TRBV7-9 and J is TRBJ1-2; 8 bases match TRBD1. The junction had 12 bases not matched to a gene; V was cut back by 4 bases and J by 8 bases. The germline V gene encodes CDR1 SEHNR and CDR2 FQNEAQ (reference sequence). The CDR3 runs 15 residues. CDR3 loop: CASSSYTQGAVGYTF. The CDR3 DNA is TGTGCCAGCAGCTCATACACTCAGGGGGCGGTCGGCTACACCTTC.

This rearrangement joins TRBV11-2 to TRBJ2-5; 12 bases line up with TRBD2. Germline V gene lookup returns CDR1 SGHAT and CDR2 FQNNGV. This CDR3 comprises 17 residues. With V trimmed by 5 bases and J by 2 bases, 9 bases remained unmatched. CDR3 region: CASSLRGLAGGQETQYF. The CDR3 nucleotides read TGTGCCAGCAGCCTCCGCGGCCTAGCGGGAGGGCAAGAGACCCAGTACTTC.

This sequence joins TRBV9 and TRBJ1-2; D ambiguous. From germline, CDR1 is SGDLS and CDR2 YYNGEE. The CDR3 sequence is 13 residues long. Trimming cost V 10 bases and J 2 bases, with 15 bases left between them. CDR3 sequence (DNA): TGTGCCTCCTCCTTGTCTGTGAACTATGGCTACACCTTC. Protein sequence: CASSLSVNYGYTF.

The rearrangement joins TRBV7-3 to TRBJ2-1; D gene uncertain. The CDR3 has 13 residues. V was clipped by 0 bases and J by 8 bases, with 8 bases between them. Germline lookup yields CDR1 SGHTA and CDR2 FQGTGA. The CDR3 nucleotides read TGTGCCAGCAGCTTAACTCGCAGTGATGAGCAGTTCTTC. Translated, it gives CASSLTRSDEQFF. The full variable domain, with the rest looked up from reference TRBV7-3 and TRBJ2-1, is GAGVSQTPSNKVTEKGKYVELRCDPISGHTALYWYRQSLGQGPEFLIYFQGTGAADDSGLPNDRFFAVRPEGSVSTLKIQRTERGDSAVYLCASSLTRSDEQFFGPGTRLTVL.

This chain joins TRBV5-1 and TRBJ2-1; TRBD1 aligns across 7 bases. J lost 8 bases, V lost 4 bases, and 9 bases had no gene match. The CDR3 has 14 amino acids. Germline lookup yields CDR1 SGHRS and CDR2 YFSETQ. DNA of the CDR3: TGCGCCAGCAGCACTGACAGGGTACAGGATGAGCAGTTCTTC. The encoded protein is CASSTDRVQDEQFF.

The chain joins TRBV28 to TRBJ1-5, with D possibly TRBD1 on 5 matching bases. V was trimmed by 2 bases and J by 2 bases, leaving 13 bases between them. The CDR3 extends over 16 amino acids. Germline V gene data show CDR1 as MDHEN and CDR2 as SYDVKM. CDR3 region: CASSLGRVGGNQPQHF. For the CDR3, the DNA is TGTGCCAGCAGTTTAGGCAGGGTAGGAGGCAATCAGCCCCAGCATTTT.

The rearrangement links TRBV12-5 to TRBJ2-5; TRBD1 matches 8 bases. The CDR3 is 16 amino acids. The germline V gene has CDR1 LGHNT and CDR2 FRNRAP. The V segment lost 1 base and the J segment 2 bases; nucleotides outside the gene matches: 6. CDR3 bases: TGTGCTAGTGGTTTGGGACAGGGGTTCGCTCAAGAGACCCAGTACTTC. Its translation is CASGLGQGFAQETQYF.

This chain connects TRBV6-5 to TRBJ1-5, with D possibly matching TRBD1 (6 bases). There are 15 residues in the CDR3. CDR1 is MNHEY and CDR2 is SVGAGI in the germline V gene. Trimming left V 6 bases short and J 6 bases short, with 18 bases between. CDR3 sequence: CASSATGFGLQPQHF. The CDR3 bases are TGTGCCAGCAGCGCCACAGGGTTTGGCCTTCAGCCCCAGCATTTT.

V and J are TRBV5-1 and TRBJ1-4; D is undetermined. With 2 bases removed from V and 8 bases from J, the gap between germline ends came to 13 bases. This CDR3 region has 14 residues. In germline, CDR1 is SGHRS, CDR2 YFSETQ. The CDR3 nucleotides are TGCGCCAGCAGCTTAATAGAGGGCACGGAAAAACTGTTTTTT. Translated: CASSLIEGTEKLFF.

The CDR3 DNA follows: TGTGCCAGTAGAGACAGGGGGCGGCAAGCTAACTATGGCTACACCTTC. Its protein is CASRDRGRQANYGYTF. The chain couples TRBV19 to TRBJ1-2; 10 bases map to TRBD1. The CDR3 is 16 residues long. Per the germline V gene, CDR1 is LNHDA and CDR2 is SQIVND (reference sequence). The V and J ends lost 6 bases and 0 bases, in that order; junction bases with no gene match: 7.

The V gene is TRBV9, the J gene TRBJ2-5; the match to TRBD2 covers 13 bases. V was pared by 3 bases and J by 6 bases, with 8 bases of the junction left unmatched. CDR1 and CDR2 (germline): SGDLS, YYNGEE. The CDR3 totals 16 residues. CDR3 bases: TGTGCCAGCAGCGCGTCACTAGCGGGGGGGCCCCAGACCCAGTACTTC. This translates into CASSASLAGGPQTQYF.

CDR3 nucleotides: TGTGCCAGCAGGGGGGACAGGGGGCTCGGACAGCCCCAGCATTTT. This translates into CASRGDRGLGQPQHF. The V and J genes are TRBV2 and TRBJ1-5; 12 nucleotides line up with TRBD1. CDR3 length: 15 residues. Germline V CDR1 and CDR2: SNHLY, FYNNEI. The V gene end was trimmed by 6 bases and the J gene end by 7 bases; junction bases not matched to a gene: 7.

The rearrangement joins TRBV5-1 to TRBJ2-1, with 14 bases matching TRBD2. This CDR3 spans 17 amino acids. Germline loops: CDR1 SGHRS, CDR2 YFSETQ. The V segment lost 0 bases and the J segment 6 bases; nucleotides outside the gene matches: 5. The CDR3 spells CASSLGLAGGLINEQFF. DNA for the CDR3: TGCGCCAGCAGCTTGGGACTAGCGGGAGGGCTGATCAATGAGCAGTTCTTC.

The rearrangement joins TRBV18 to TRBJ2-7, with TRBD1 matching over 12 bases. Trimming took 4 bases from V and 3 from J; bases not matched to a gene: 4. The CDR3 has 15 amino acids. Germline loops: CDR1 KGHSH, CDR2 LQKENI. In DNA form, the CDR3 reads TGTGCCAGCTCACGGGACAGGGGGCGGCTCTACGAGCAGTACTTC. Its protein is CASSRDRGRLYEQYF.

The chain uses TRBV7-2 and TRBJ2-2; 8 bases match TRBD1. Trimming removed 1 base from V and 6 bases from J; junction bases left unmatched: 7. Germline V gene lookup returns CDR1 SGHTA and CDR2 FQGNSA. The CDR3 has 16 residues. The CDR3 loop is CASSLVGTGWSGELFF. The CDR3 bases are TGTGCCAGCAGCTTAGTAGGGACAGGATGGTCCGGGGAGCTGTTTTTT.

The V gene is TRBV7-9, the J gene TRBJ2-2, with 11 bases fitting TRBD2. J was trimmed by 4 bases and V by 4 bases; bases with no gene match: 5. Germline values: CDR1 SEHNR, CDR2 FQNEAQ (reference sequence). This CDR3 is built from 16 residues. Here the CDR3 DNA reads TGTGCCAGCAGCTCATCCGGGACTAGCGGCACCGGGGAGCTGTTTTTT. Translation gives CASSSSGTSGTGELFF.

The chain is built from TRBV5-1 and TRBJ1-1; D not certain. Looked up from germline, CDR1 is SGHRS and CDR2 is YFSETQ. The CDR3 is 15 residues long. Trimming stripped 0 bases from V and 4 bases from J, with 13 bases between. CDR3 sequence: CASSLDPSSVTEAFF. The DNA of the CDR3 is TGCGCCAGCAGCTTGGATCCTAGCTCGGTCACTGAAGCTTTCTTT.

The rearrangement links TRBV7-6 to TRBJ1-2, with TRBD1 matching 9 bases. The V and J ends lost 5 bases and 4 bases, in that order; junction bases with no gene match: 5. This CDR3 is built from 14 residues. Germline V lookup: CDR1 SGHVS, CDR2 FNYEAQ. The CDR3 region is CASSQPGQGYGYTF. CDR3 in DNA: TGTGCCAGCAGCCAGCCGGGACAGGGCTATGGCTACACCTTC.

CDR3 DNA sequence: TGTGCCAGCAGCCAATTTTCCGGGGCTGGAAACACCATATATTTT. Its protein product is CASSQFSGAGNTIYF. This sequence joins TRBV3-1 (or the pseudogene TRBV3-2) and TRBJ1-3; D is undetermined. The CDR3 extends over 15 amino acids. Germline lookup yields CDR1 LGHDT and CDR2 YNNKEL (reference sequence). Trimming took 2 bases from V and 2 from J, leaving 10 bases between them.

Comment on this clone: The same CDR3 is also encoded by other DNA sequences in this sample. This chain links TRBV5-1 with TRBJ2-3; possibly TRBD2 for D (5 bases). The germline V gene encodes CDR1 SGHRS and CDR2 YFSETQ. The length of the CDR3 is 13 residues. V was trimmed by 4 bases and J by 1 base, leaving 7 bases between them. The CDR3 bases are TGCGCCAGCAGCCTAGCAGGCACAGATACGCAGTATTTT. This encodes CASSLAGTDTQYF.

The chain couples TRBV7-7 to TRBJ2-1; 9 nucleotides line up with TRBD2. This CDR3 is built from 15 residues. Germline CDR1 reads SSHAT; CDR2 reads FNYEAQ (reference sequence). After removal of 5 bases from V and 0 bases from J, the junction contained 2 bases not matched to a gene. CDR3 coding DNA: TGTGCCAGCAGCCTTAGCGGGGGCTCCTACAATGAGCAGTTCTTC. Its translation is CASSLSGGSYNEQFF.

The chain uses TRBV28 and TRBJ2-3; 7 bases are shared with TRBD1. Germline CDR1 is MDHEN and CDR2 is SYDVKM. Trimming at V came to 6 bases and at J to 5 bases, leaving 17 bases not matched to a gene. This CDR3 has 17 amino acids. In DNA form, the CDR3 reads TGTGCCAGCAGAAATCCCGGGGACAGTGTTCGGAAAGATACGCAGTATTTT. Translated, it gives CASRNPGDSVRKDTQYF.

V and J are TRBV28 and TRBJ1-5; D gene ambiguous. Per germline, CDR1 MDHEN and CDR2 SYDVKM. The CDR3 length is 13 residues. V lost 5 bases to trimming and J lost 7 bases, with 12 bases between them. The CDR3 DNA follows: TGTGCCAGCAGTCCCGGAGGTCGGCAGCCCCAGCATTTT. Its protein is CASSPGGRQPQHF.

The rearrangement uses TRBV9 and TRBJ1-6, with a weak D call TRBD1 (5 bases). CDR1 is SGDLS and CDR2 is YYNGEE in the germline V gene. Trimming pared 6 bases from V and 2 bases from J, leaving 15 bases between. The CDR3 length is 16 residues. As DNA, the CDR3 is TGTGCCAGCAACCAAGGGCAGGGCACCTATAATTCACCCCTCCACTTT. Its protein product is CASNQGQGTYNSPLHF.

This clone was seen a handful of times. The chain has TRBV5-4 and TRBJ2-2, with a possible D match to TRBD2 (6 bases). Germline CDR1 is SGHNT and CDR2 is YYREEE (reference sequence). Trimming left V 9 bases short and J 0 bases short, with 12 bases between. The CDR3 contains 14 residues. CDR3 sequence (DNA): TGTGCCACCCCTCGGGGGACGAACACCGGGGAGCTGTTTTTT. It specifies CATPRGTNTGELFF.